This T cell receptor (beta chain) was sequenced for a study of CXCR3-negative and CXCR3-positive naive CD8 T cells. Study-wide context: The libraries yielded some 150 million TRB reads, about 1.5 +/- 0.3 million each. Findings and caveats of the study: Against CXCR3-negative naive cells, CXCR3-positive naive cells showed more hydrophobic TRB CDR3s. Both naive subsets, CXCR3-negative and CXCR3-positive, displayed similar TRBV-TRBJ usage, unlike memory cells. TRB CDR3 properties served as the basis for inferring TCR strength, and surface CD5 was comparable between naive subsets.

The germline CDR1 and CDR2 sequences are SNHLY and FYNNEI. This CDR3 has 15 amino acids. CD45RO-CCR7+CD27+CD95- defined naive CD8+ T cells. A word on this clonotype: Its antigen is undetermined.

Each TRB cDNA library was prepared by 5' RACE (with UMI labels). TCRdb re-called the 5' RACE reads and shows each CDR3 protein once, DNA omitted. The repertoire table contains around 63,000 distinct CDR3 sequences. The TCR originated in a human donor in good health. Some clones in this sample may be carry-over from other donors' samples. Sample: naive CXCR3+ CD8+ T cells from blood. Subset in this sample: CD45RO-CCR7+CD27+CD95- naive CD8+ T cells expressing CXCR3 (TNR3+). V gene TRBV2 combines with J gene TRBJ1-6; absent DNA, TCRdb's TRBD1 call cannot be checked. The CDR3 loop is CASREGQGLNSPLHF.